A single TCR beta chain is shown here with its context. Its antigen is still unknown. The J segment lost 5 bases and the V segment lost 3 bases, leaving 14 bases of the junction unmatched. Germline assignment: CDR1 SGDLS and CDR2 YYNGEE. The CDR3 runs to 17 residues. Some clones are missing from TCRdb's copy, which holds only in-frame ones; the method was immunoSEQ multiplex PCR. The sample yields around 250,000 clones, 90% seen once. This entry comes from a study of cytomegalovirus exposure and HLA in healthy donors. Findings and caveats of the study: A classifier reportedly called cytomegalovirus status with high sensitivity and specificity. In a later analysis, first-cohort TCR clusters were found to tend to co-occur in the 130 or so validation repertoires.

Source material: PBMCs. The chain recombines TRBV9 with TRBJ2-5, with 9 bases identical to TRBD2. The sequence came from a woman younger than 45 in good health and CMV-seronegative. In DNA form, the CDR3 reads TGTGCCAGCAGCGCCCGGAATAGCGGGAGTGGTTGGGAGACCCAGTACTTC. Its protein is CASSARNSGSGWETQYF. The variable domain in full, completed from reference TRBV9 and TRBJ2-5, reads DSGVTQTPKHLITATGQRVTLRCSPRSGDLSVYWYQQSLDQGLQFLIQYYNGEERAKGNILERFSAQQFPDLHSELNLSSLELGDSALYFCASSARNSGSGWETQYFGPGTRLLVL.